The next 7 T cell receptor beta chains were all read from a single sample in a study of tissue T cells after allogeneic stem cell transplantation. The table came from immunoSEQ multiplex PCR; TCRdb's copy has only in-frame clones and leaves some out. The data hold fewer than 30,000 clones, with more than 60% observed a single time. The source material was tissue from the ileum, sampled at autopsy. These receptor sequences come from an older female donor with lung cancer.

DNA of the CDR3: TGTGCCAGCATGGAATGGGCAGTCGAAGATACGCAGTATTTT. This sequence encodes CASMEWAVEDTQYF. V is TRBV2 and J is TRBJ2-3; D is unresolved. Deletions cut 7 bases from V and 5 bases from J, with 16 bases between. The CDR3 spans 14 residues. Germline assignment: CDR1 SNHLY and CDR2 FYNNEI.

CDR3 bases: TGTGCCAGCAGGGCTGAGAGCGGGAGCTTTATCCACGACAATGAGCAGTTCTTC. This encodes CASRAESGSFIHDNEQFF. The genes are TRBV11-3 and TRBJ2-1; 8 nucleotides agree with TRBD2. V shed 6 bases and J 5 bases; nucleotides not matched to a gene: 18. The CDR3 contains 18 residues. Germline loops: CDR1 SGHNT, CDR2 YENEEA.

This sequence joins TRBV6-5 and TRBJ1-1; the D gene is possibly TRBD1 (6 bases). The CDR3 is made up of 11 amino acids. Looked up from germline, CDR1 is MNHEY and CDR2 is SVGAGI. The V end lost 7 bases, the J end lost 11 bases, and 14 bases lay between the germline ends. The CDR3 sequence: CASTTGGQAFF. The CDR3 DNA is TGTGCCAGCACAACCGGGGGCCAGGCTTTCTTT.

The chain has TRBV2 and TRBJ2-3, with TRBD2 as a possible D gene (5 bases). The CDR3 totals 12 residues. V lost 8 bases, J lost 2 bases, and 8 bases lay in between. Germline assignment: CDR1 SNHLY and CDR2 FYNNEI. CDR3 DNA: TGTGCCAGCGAGGGTCACACAGATACGCAGTATTTT. This sequence encodes CASEGHTDTQYF.

The chain uses TRBV11-2 and TRBJ2-7; TRBD2 agrees at 8 bases. The ends lost 0 bases at V and 1 base at J; junction bases unmatched: 5. Per germline, CDR1 SGHAT and CDR2 FQNNGV. This CDR3 spans 16 amino acids. CDR3 protein: CASSLESSGRSYEQYF. CDR3 nucleotide sequence: TGTGCCAGCAGCTTAGAATCTAGCGGGCGATCCTACGAGCAGTACTTC.

The rearrangement uses TRBV6-6 and TRBJ2-2, with 11 positions matching TRBD1. J gave up 7 bases and V 2 bases, and 6 bases lay outside the gene matches. The CDR3 has 16 residues. Germline V lookup: CDR1 MNHNY, CDR2 SVGAGI (reference sequence). CDR3 bases: TGTGCCAGCAGTTACGGGGACAGGGGGGGAGGCGGGGAGCTGTTTTTT. Amino acids: CASSYGDRGGGGELFF.

The chain recombines TRBV3-1 (or the pseudogene TRBV3-2) with TRBJ2-5; D gene ambiguous. From germline, CDR1 is LGHDT and CDR2 YNNKEL (reference sequence). V lost 0 bases and J lost 4, with 12 bases in between. This CDR3 region has 15 residues. CDR3 sequence (DNA): TGTGCCAGCAGCCAAGATATGGTCAGAGGAGAGACCCAGTACTTC. Translating it yields CASSQDMVRGETQYF.